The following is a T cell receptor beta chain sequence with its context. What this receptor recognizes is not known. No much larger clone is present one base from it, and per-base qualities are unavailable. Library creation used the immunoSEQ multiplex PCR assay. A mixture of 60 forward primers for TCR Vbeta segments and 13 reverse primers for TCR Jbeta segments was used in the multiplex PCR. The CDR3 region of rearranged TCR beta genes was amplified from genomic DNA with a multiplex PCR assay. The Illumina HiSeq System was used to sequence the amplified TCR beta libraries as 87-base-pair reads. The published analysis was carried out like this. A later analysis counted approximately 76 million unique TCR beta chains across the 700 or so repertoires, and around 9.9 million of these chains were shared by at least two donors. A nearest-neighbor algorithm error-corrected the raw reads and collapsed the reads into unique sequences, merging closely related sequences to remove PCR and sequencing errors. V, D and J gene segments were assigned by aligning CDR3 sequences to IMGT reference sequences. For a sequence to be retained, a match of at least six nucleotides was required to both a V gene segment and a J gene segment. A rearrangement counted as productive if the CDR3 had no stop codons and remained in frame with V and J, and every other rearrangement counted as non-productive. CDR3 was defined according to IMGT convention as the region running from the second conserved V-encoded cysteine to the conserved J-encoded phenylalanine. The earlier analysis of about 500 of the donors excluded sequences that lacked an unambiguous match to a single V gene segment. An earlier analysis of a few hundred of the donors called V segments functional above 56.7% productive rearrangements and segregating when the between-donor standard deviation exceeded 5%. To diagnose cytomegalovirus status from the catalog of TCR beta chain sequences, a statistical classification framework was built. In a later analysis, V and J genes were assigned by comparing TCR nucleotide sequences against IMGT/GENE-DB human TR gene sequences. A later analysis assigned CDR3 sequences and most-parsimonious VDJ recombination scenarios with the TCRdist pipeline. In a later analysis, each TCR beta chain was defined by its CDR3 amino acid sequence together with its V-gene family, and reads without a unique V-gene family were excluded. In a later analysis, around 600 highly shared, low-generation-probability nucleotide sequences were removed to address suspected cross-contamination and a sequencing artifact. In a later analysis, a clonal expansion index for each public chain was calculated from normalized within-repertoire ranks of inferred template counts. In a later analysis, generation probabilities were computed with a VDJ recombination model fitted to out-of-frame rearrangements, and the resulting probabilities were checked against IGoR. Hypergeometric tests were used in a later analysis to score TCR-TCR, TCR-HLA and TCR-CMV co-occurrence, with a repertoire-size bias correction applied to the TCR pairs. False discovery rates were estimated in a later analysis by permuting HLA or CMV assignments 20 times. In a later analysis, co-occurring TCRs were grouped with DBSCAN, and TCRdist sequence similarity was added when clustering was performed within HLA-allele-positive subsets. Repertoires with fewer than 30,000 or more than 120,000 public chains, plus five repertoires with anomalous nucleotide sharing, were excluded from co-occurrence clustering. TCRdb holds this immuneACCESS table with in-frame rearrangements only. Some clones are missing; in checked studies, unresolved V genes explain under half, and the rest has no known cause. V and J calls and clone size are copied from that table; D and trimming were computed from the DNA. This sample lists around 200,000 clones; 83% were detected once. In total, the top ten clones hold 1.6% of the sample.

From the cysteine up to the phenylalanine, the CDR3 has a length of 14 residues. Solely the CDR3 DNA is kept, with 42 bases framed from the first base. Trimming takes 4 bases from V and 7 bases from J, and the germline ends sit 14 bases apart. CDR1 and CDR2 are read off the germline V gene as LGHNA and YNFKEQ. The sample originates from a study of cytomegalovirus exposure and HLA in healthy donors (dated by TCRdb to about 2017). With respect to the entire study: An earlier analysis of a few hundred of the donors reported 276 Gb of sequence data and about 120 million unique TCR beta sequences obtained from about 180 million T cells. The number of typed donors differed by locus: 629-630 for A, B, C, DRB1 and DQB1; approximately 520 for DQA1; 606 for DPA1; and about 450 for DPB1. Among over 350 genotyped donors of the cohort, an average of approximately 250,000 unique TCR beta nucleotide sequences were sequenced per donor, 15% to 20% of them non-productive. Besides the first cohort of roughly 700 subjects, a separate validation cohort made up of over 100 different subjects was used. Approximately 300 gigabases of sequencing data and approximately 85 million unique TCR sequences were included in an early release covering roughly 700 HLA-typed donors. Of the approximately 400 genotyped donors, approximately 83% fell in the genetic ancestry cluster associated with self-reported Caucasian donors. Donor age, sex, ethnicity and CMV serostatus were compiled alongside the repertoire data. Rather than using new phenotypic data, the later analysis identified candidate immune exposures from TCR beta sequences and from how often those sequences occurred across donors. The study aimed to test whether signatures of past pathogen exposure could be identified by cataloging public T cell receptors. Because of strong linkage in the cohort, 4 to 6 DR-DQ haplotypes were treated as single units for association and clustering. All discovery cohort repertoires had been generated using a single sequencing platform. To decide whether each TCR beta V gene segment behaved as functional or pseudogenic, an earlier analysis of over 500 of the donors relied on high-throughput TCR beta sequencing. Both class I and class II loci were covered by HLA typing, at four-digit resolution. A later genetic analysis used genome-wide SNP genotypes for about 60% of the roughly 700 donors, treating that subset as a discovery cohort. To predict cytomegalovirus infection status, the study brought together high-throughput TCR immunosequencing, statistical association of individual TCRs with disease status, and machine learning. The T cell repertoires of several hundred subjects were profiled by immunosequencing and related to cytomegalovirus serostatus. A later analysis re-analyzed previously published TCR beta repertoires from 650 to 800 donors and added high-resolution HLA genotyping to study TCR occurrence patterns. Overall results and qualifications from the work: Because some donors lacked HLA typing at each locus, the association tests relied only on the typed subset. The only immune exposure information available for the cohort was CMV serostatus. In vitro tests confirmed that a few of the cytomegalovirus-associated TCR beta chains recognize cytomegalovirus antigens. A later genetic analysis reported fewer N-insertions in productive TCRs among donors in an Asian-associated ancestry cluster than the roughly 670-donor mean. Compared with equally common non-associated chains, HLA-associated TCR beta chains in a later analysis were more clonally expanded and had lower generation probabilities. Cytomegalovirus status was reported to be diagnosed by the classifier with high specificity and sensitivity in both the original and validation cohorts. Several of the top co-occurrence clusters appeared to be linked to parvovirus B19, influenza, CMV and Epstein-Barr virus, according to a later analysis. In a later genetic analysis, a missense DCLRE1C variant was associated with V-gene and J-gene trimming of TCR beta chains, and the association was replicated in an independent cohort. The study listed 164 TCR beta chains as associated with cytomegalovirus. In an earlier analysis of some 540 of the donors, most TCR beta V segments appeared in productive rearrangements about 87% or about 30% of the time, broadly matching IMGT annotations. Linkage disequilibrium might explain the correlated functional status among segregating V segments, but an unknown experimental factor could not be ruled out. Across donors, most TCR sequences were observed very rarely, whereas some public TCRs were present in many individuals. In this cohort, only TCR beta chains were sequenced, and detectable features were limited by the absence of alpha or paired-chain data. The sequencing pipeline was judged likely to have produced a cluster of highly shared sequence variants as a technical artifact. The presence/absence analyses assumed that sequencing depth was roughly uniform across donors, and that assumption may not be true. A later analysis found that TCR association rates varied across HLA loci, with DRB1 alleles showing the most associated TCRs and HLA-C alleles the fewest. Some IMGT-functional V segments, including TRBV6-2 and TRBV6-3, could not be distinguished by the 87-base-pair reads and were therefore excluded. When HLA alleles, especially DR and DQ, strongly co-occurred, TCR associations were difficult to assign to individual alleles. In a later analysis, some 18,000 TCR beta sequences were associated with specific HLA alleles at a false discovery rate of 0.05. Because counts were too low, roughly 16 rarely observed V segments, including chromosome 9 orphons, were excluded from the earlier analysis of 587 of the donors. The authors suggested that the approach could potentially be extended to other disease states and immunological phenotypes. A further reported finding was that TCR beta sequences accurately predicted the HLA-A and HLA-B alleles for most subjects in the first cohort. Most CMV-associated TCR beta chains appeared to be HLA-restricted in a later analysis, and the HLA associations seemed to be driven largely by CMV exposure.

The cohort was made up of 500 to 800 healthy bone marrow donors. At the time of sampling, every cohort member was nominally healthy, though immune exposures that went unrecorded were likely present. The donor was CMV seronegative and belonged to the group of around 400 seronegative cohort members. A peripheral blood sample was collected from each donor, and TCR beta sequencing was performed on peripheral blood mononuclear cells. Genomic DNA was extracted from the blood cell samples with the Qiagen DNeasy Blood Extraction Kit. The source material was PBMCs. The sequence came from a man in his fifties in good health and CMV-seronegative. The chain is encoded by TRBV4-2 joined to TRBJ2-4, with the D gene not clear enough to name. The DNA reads TGTGCCAGCAGCCCAGGAAGCAGGTGGAACATTCAGTACTTC. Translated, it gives CASSPGSRWNIQYF.